The 20 T cell receptor beta chains below all came from one sample that was sequenced in a study of cytomegalovirus exposure and HLA in healthy donors. The PCR contained 60 Vbeta and 13 Jbeta primers. Some clones are missing from TCRdb's copy, which holds only in-frame ones; the method was immunoSEQ multiplex PCR. The sample holds around 90,000 clones, approximately 86% seen once. The sample consisted of PBMCs. These receptor sequences come from a man aged 25 to 40 in good health and CMV-seropositive.

The V gene is TRBV5-1, the J gene TRBJ1-4; the match to TRBD1 covers 10 bases. Germline assignment: CDR1 SGHRS and CDR2 YFSETQ. With V trimmed by 4 bases and J by 8 bases, 2 bases remained unmatched. This CDR3 contains 13 residues. CDR3 DNA sequence: TGCGCCAGCAGCCCGACAGGGGGCGAAAAACTGTTTTTT. Translated: CASSPTGGEKLFF.

The V call is TRBV7-9, the J call TRBJ2-7; the match to TRBD1 covers 8 bases. J was trimmed by 4 bases and V by 5 bases; bases with no gene match: 10. The CDR3 has 15 residues. CDR1 is SEHNR, CDR2 FQNEAQ, per germline (reference sequence). CDR3 sequence (DNA): TGTGCCAGCAGCCCCCGGACAGGGTTTAGGTACGAGCAGTACTTC. Translating gives CASSPRTGFRYEQYF.

V gene TRBV7-8 combines with J gene TRBJ2-7, with D perhaps TRBD2 (7 bases). The ends were cut back, 1 base at V and 3 bases at J, with 25 bases in the middle. CDR1 and CDR2 from the germline V gene are SGHVS and FQNEAQ. This CDR3 region has 19 residues. CDR3 protein: CASSLGAGWGEGENYEQYF. The CDR3 region has the DNA TGTGCCAGCAGCTTAGGTGCCGGTTGGGGGGAGGGGGAAAACTACGAGCAGTACTTC.

The V and J genes are TRBV28 and TRBJ2-1; D gene ambiguous. V was pared by 1 base and J by 6 bases, with 16 bases between. Germline values: CDR1 MDHEN, CDR2 SYDVKM. This CDR3 has 16 residues. The CDR3 nucleotides read TGTGCCAGCAGTTTATTTACGGGTTTTTTTACCAATGAGCAGTTCTTC. Amino acid sequence: CASSLFTGFFTNEQFF.

The chain combines TRBV5-1 with TRBJ1-2; 8 positions match TRBD1. V shed 3 bases and J 7 bases; nucleotides not matched to a gene: 8. Per germline, CDR1 SGHRS and CDR2 YFSETQ. The CDR3 has 14 residues. CDR3: CASSYPGTGGGYTF. In DNA form, the CDR3 reads TGCGCCAGCAGCTACCCCGGGACAGGCGGTGGCTACACCTTC.

This clone appeared a single time. This chain uses TRBV28 with TRBJ2-4; D gene ambiguous. The CDR3 has 13 residues. Germline CDR1 reads MDHEN; CDR2 reads SYDVKM. V dropped 1 base and J dropped 7 bases, with 8 bases sitting between them. The CDR3, as DNA: TGTGCCAGCAGTTTATACCAGTGGAACATTCAGTACTTC. It yields the protein CASSLYQWNIQYF. The full variable domain, completed using reference TRBV28 and TRBJ2-4, is DVKVTQSSRYLVKRTGEKVFLECVQDMDHENMFWYRQDPGLGLRLIYFSYDVKMKEKGDIPEGYSVSREKKERFSLILESASTNQTSMYLCASSLYQWNIQYFGAGTRLSVL.

The rearrangement uses TRBV19 and TRBJ2-7; D is possibly TRBD2 (5 bases). V was pared by 5 bases and J by 1 base, with 12 bases between. CDR3 length: 14 amino acids. Germline V lookup: CDR1 LNHDA, CDR2 SQIVND (reference sequence). In DNA form, the CDR3 reads TGTGCCAGTAGTGTATCCGGGATGTCCTACGAGCAGTACTTC. Protein: CASSVSGMSYEQYF.

This chain links TRBV6-5 with TRBJ1-5; 8 bases map to TRBD1. CDR1 MNHEY and CDR2 SVGAGI come from the germline V gene. This CDR3 has 14 amino acids. V shed 6 bases and J 5 bases; nucleotides not matched to a gene: 6. The CDR3 DNA reads TGTGCCAGCAGCCTCCGGGACAGGCATCAGCCCCAGCATTTT. As protein: CASSLRDRHQPQHF.

This clone was seen a handful of times. The rearrangement links TRBV6-5 to TRBJ1-1; D possibly corresponds to TRBD1 (5 bases). CDR1 and CDR2 from the germline V gene are MNHEY and SVGAGI. The ends were cut back, 6 bases at V and 1 base at J, with 9 bases in the middle. There are 13 residues in the CDR3. The CDR3 reads CASSGRENTEAFF. CDR3 sequence (DNA): TGTGCCAGCAGCGGCAGGGAGAACACTGAAGCTTTCTTT.

This sequence joins TRBV5-4 and TRBJ1-2; 10 nucleotides line up with TRBD1. The germline gives CDR1 SGHNT, CDR2 YYREEE (reference sequence). V shed 0 bases and J 8 bases; nucleotides not matched to a gene: 4. This CDR3 contains 14 residues. CDR3 amino acids: CASSLGQGAEGYTF. The CDR3 DNA sequence: TGTGCCAGCAGCTTGGGACAGGGGGCAGAAGGCTACACCTTC. The full variable domain, its missing parts supplied by reference TRBV5-4 and TRBJ1-2, is ETGVTQSPTHLIKTRGQQVTLRCSSQSGHNTVSWYQQALGQGPQFIFQYYREEENGRGNFPPRFSGLQFPNYSSELNVNALELDDSALYLCASSLGQGAEGYTFGSGTRLTVV.

This clone was recorded once. The chain uses TRBV15 and TRBJ2-1; TRBD2 aligns across 11 bases. V dropped 1 base and J dropped 2; count of bases not matched to a gene: 4. The CDR3 loop spans 17 amino acids. Germline values: CDR1 LNHNV, CDR2 YYDKDF (reference sequence). The CDR3 DNA follows: TGTGCCACCAGCAGAGGGACTAGCGGGCCTCCCTACAATGAGCAGTTCTTC. This encodes CATSRGTSGPPYNEQFF.

The CDR3 nucleotides are TGTGCCAGCAGTTTTGTGTCGGGTTCGGGGGGGGGTAGTCTCCTATTCGAGCAGTACTTC. Its translation: CASSFVSGSGGGSLLFEQYF. The chain employs TRBV28 and TRBJ2-7; 8 bases agree with TRBD2. Per the germline V gene, CDR1 is MDHEN and CDR2 is SYDVKM. J lost 6 bases, V lost 3 bases, and 25 bases had no gene match. This CDR3 spans 20 amino acids.

Written as DNA, the CDR3 is TGTGCCAGTAGTATAGGGACAGGGGACTACGAGCAGTACTTC. Translation: CASSIGTGDYEQYF. The chain uses TRBV19 and TRBJ2-7; 9 positions match TRBD1. Looked up from germline, CDR1 is LNHDA and CDR2 is SQIVND (reference sequence). There are 14 residues in the CDR3. V lost 1 base and J lost 3; bases outside the gene matches: 1.

Written as DNA, the CDR3 is TGTGCCAGCAGTTTATCGGCGGCCTACGGGGGTACCGGGGAGCTGTTTTTT. Translating it yields CASSLSAAYGGTGELFF. V usage is TRBV27 and J usage is TRBJ2-2, with a tentative D call TRBD2 (6 bases). Germline values: CDR1 MNHEY, CDR2 SMNVEV (reference sequence). CDR3 length: 17 residues. V lost 0 bases and J lost 5, with 16 bases in between.

J is TRBJ1-1 and V is TRBV7-8; D is possibly TRBD1 (5 bases). Trimming left V 5 bases short and J 10 bases short, with 20 bases between. The CDR3 is 14 amino acids. Germline-derived CDR1 and CDR2 are SGHVS and FQNEAQ. The CDR3 spells CASSPPSPRQIAFF. For the CDR3, the DNA is TGTGCCAGCAGCCCACCCTCCCCACGACAGATAGCTTTCTTT. Combining the CDR3 with reference TRBV7-8 and TRBJ1-1 gives the whole variable domain GAGVSQSPRYKVAKRGQDVALRCDPISGHVSLFWYQQALGQGPEFLTYFQNEAQLDKSGLPSDRFFAERPEGSVSTLKIQRTQQEDSAVYLCASSPPSPRQIAFFGQGTRLTVV.

The genes are TRBV28 and TRBJ2-6, with 7 positions matching TRBD1. Germline trimming cut 5 bases from V and 0 bases from J; bases unmatched to any gene: 4. This CDR3 has 16 residues. Germline loops: CDR1 MDHEN, CDR2 SYDVKM. CDR3 sequence reads: CASSLTGVSGANVLTF. In nucleotides, the CDR3 is TGTGCCAGCAGTCTCACAGGGGTCTCTGGGGCCAACGTCCTGACTTTC. The full variable domain, with the rest looked up from reference TRBV28 and TRBJ2-6, is DVKVTQSSRYLVKRTGEKVFLECVQDMDHENMFWYRQDPGLGLRLIYFSYDVKMKEKGDIPEGYSVSREKKERFSLILESASTNQTSMYLCASSLTGVSGANVLTFGAGSRLTVL.

The V and J genes are TRBV28 and TRBJ2-2; D possibly corresponds to TRBD1 (6 bases). CDR3 length equals 15 residues. Germline V gene sequence: CDR1 MDHEN, CDR2 SYDVKM. V lost 4 bases and J 7 bases, leaving 16 bases between the germline ends. The CDR3 here is CASSSLDRSFGELFF. CDR3 DNA sequence: TGTGCCAGCAGTTCCCTTGACAGGTCCTTCGGGGAGCTGTTTTTT.

The V gene is TRBV2, the J gene TRBJ2-7, with 7 bases matching TRBD1. The trim removed 7 bases at V and 6 bases at J, leaving 15 bases unmatched. The CDR3 sequence is 15 residues long. Germline V gene sequence: CDR1 SNHLY, CDR2 FYNNEI. CDR3 region: CASTRKGTVYGEQYF. The CDR3 region has the DNA TGTGCCAGCACCCGAAAGGGGACAGTTTACGGCGAGCAGTACTTC.

The chain joins TRBV7-9 to TRBJ1-5; D ambiguous. The CDR3 loop spans 16 amino acids. V was shortened by 1 base and J by 4 bases, with 14 bases between the two germline ends. Germline CDR1 is SEHNR and CDR2 is FQNEAQ (reference sequence). The CDR3 spells CASSLERGGANQPQHF. CDR3 DNA: TGTGCCAGCAGCTTAGAACGGGGTGGCGCAAATCAGCCCCAGCATTTT.

The chain recombines TRBV28 with TRBJ2-2; possibly TRBD1 for D (5 bases). The germline V and J ends were trimmed by 1 base and 0 bases, with 12 bases remaining between them. Germline V gene sequence: CDR1 MDHEN, CDR2 SYDVKM. The CDR3 contains 17 residues. This chain's CDR3 is CASSLFHRSANTGELFF. The CDR3 bases are TGTGCCAGCAGTTTATTTCACAGGAGCGCGAACACCGGGGAGCTGTTTTTT. Drawing the rest from reference TRBV28 and TRBJ2-2, the complete variable domain is DVKVTQSSRYLVKRTGEKVFLECVQDMDHENMFWYRQDPGLGLRLIYFSYDVKMKEKGDIPEGYSVSREKKERFSLILESASTNQTSMYLCASSLFHRSANTGELFFGEGSRLTVL.